Listed below are T cell receptor beta chains from one sample, sequenced in a study of shared clonotypes between healthy human individuals. Method: immunoSEQ multiplex PCR; TCRdb's copy keeps in-frame clones and lacks some. The sample yields about 2.4 million clones, 85% to 95% seen once. The specimen sequenced was naive CD4+ T cells sorted from blood. The receptor set was obtained from a man aged 18 to 35 in good health. Each CDR3 is given with its conserved first and last residue. A D gene is named only where the DNA matches it firmly.

d_call,j_call,cdr3_length,v_call,cdr3_aa
.,TRBJ2-3,13,TRBV7-2,CASRPWVVDTQYF
TRBD1,TRBJ2-2,15,TRBV29-1,CSVEEGHRGRGELFF
TRBD2,TRBJ2-7,15,TRBV6-1,CASSKGLAFSYEQYF
.,TRBJ2-5,12,TRBV10-1,CASSEMGETQYF
TRBD1,TRBJ1-2,15,TRBV7-8,CASSPWTGEDYGYTF
TRBD1,TRBJ2-7,15,TRBV7-2,CASSLVGRGLSEQYF
.,TRBJ2-2,14,TRBV7-9,CASSHRVNTGELFF
TRBD1,TRBJ1-2,14,TRBV28,CASSSGTANYGYTF
TRBD1,TRBJ2-1,15,TRBV27,CASSLTGGKYNEQFF
.,TRBJ1-5,18,TRBV28,CASSWEGFRGNSNQPQHF
.,TRBJ1-1,15,TRBV4-1,CASSQTGFMNTEAFF
TRBD2,TRBJ2-3,17,TRBV15,CATSREGGSFGTDTQYF
TRBD2,TRBJ2-7,16,TRBV4-2,CASSQSASGVRYEQYF
.,TRBJ2-1,16,TRBV9,CASSVVGGLAINEQFF
TRBD1,TRBJ1-4,15,TRBV6-6,CASSRDRGANEKLFF
.,TRBJ1-6,16,TRBV21-1,CASSAKQGTYNSPLHF
TRBD1,TRBJ2-3,15,TRBV5-1,CASSPETGGTDTQYF
.,TRBJ2-1,16,TRBV9,CASSSRIETGYNEQFF
.,TRBJ1-2,12,TRBV7-2,CTSSYRNYGYTF
TRBD1,TRBJ1-6,14,TRBV27,CASREGQGNSPLHF
.,TRBJ1-5,13,TRBV5-4,CASSLDINQPQHF
.,TRBJ2-1,22,TRBV21-1,CASTKGGQGVSSGGSSYNEQFF
.,TRBJ1-2,15,TRBV10-1,CASSEGVGSSYGYTF
.,TRBJ1-5,13,TRBV30,CAWSGADNQPQHF
.,TRBJ1-2,14,TRBV5-1,CASSLGGSSNGYTF
TRBD2,TRBJ2-3,16,TRBV19,CASSSPGLAGGDTQYF
.,TRBJ2-7,11,TRBV29-1,CSVEARDEQYF
TRBD1,TRBJ2-7,14,TRBV15,CATRERTGSHEQYF
TRBD1,TRBJ2-7,14,TRBV28,CASSLRTGTGSSLF
.,TRBJ1-3,15,TRBV6-5,CASRPGAGAGNTIYF
.,TRBJ1-5,13,TRBV30,CAWSPGSNQPQHF
.,TRBJ2-2,17,TRBV5-4,CASSLEKATANTGELFF
TRBD2,.,14,TRBV7-6,CASSRTSGAYEQYF
TRBD2,TRBJ2-3,16,TRBV9,CASSVGIAGGTDTQYF
TRBD1,TRBJ1-5,15,TRBV19,CASTTGAEGNQPQHF
.,TRBJ2-1,11,TRBV27,CATAVGTPRFF
.,TRBJ1-6,11,TRBV20-1,CSARDERGGHF
.,TRBJ1-2,14,TRBV11-2,CASSLGTAIYGYTF
.,TRBJ1-1,14,TRBV6-5,CASVGAVGDTEAFF
TRBD1,TRBJ1-1,15,TRBV18,CASSPSDRDMTEAFF
.,TRBJ2-7,16,TRBV18,CASSPPNRILGYEQYF
TRBD1,TRBJ1-4,15,TRBV4-3,CASSQRTGGNEKLFF
.,TRBJ1-2,13,TRBV27,CASSLRENYGYTF
.,TRBJ1-5,13,TRBV27,CAALEGLGQPQHF
.,TRBJ2-7,12,TRBV30,CAWSDATYEQYF
.,TRBJ2-5,14,TRBV27,CASSIRAGEGTQYF
.,TRBJ2-5,13,TRBV6-6,CASSYGLEGTQYF
.,TRBJ2-3,15,TRBV11-2,CASSLVVAPADTQYF